This T cell receptor (beta chain) was captured in a study of T cell repertoires in cytomegalovirus infection. Study in general: Indications of both CMV infection and matching HLA type were provided by public TCR beta signatures.

One entry per CDR3 protein, called by TCRdb with MiXCR from the reads. The sample lists 230,000 or so distinct CDR3 sequences, 17% occurring once. At least ten counts were recorded for this clonotype. The sequenced sample was CD8+ T cells from PBMCs. The sequence derives from a human donor in good health (CMV status not recorded). Some clones in this sample may be carry-over from other donors' samples.

CDR3 sequence: CASSWDASNEQFF. The CDR3 nucleotides are TGTGCCAGCAGCTGGGACGCAAGCAATGAGCAGTTCTTC. This sequence joins TRBV7-2 and TRBJ2-1; possibly TRBD1 or TRBD2 for D (5 bases each). Looked up from germline, CDR1 is SGHTA and CDR2 is FQGNSA. The V end was cut by 4 bases, the J end by 6 bases, with 10 bases between. The CDR3 contains 13 residues.